Listed below are T cell receptor beta chains from one sample, sequenced in a study of Graves' ophthalmopathy and Graves' hyperthyroidism. A single record per CDR3 protein comes from TCRdb applying MiXCR to the multiplex PCR reads. In the table there are around 520,000 distinct CDR3 sequences, under 40% of which are singletons. The sequenced sample consisted of peripheral blood or thyroid tissue (not recorded which). The receptor set was obtained from an adult man with Graves' hyperthyroidism. Each CDR3 is given with its conserved first and last residue. D genes are given only for firm matches. The size of a clone is reported for some rows only, either as once, few or many, or as a class for expanded clones.

clone_size: -; d_call: -; v_call: TRBV7-3; j_call: TRBJ1-6; cdr3_aa: CASSSHLNSPLHF; cdr3_nt: TGTGCCAGCAGCTCACACCTCAATTCACCCCTCCACTTT
clone_size: few; d_call: -; v_call: TRBV19; j_call: TRBJ2-5; cdr3_aa: CASRIQGPLQETQYF; cdr3_nt: TGTGCCAGTAGAATTCAGGGGCCCCTCCAAGAGACCCAGTACTTC
clone_size: many; d_call: -; v_call: TRBV5-1; j_call: TRBJ2-7; cdr3_aa: CARSLLGVEQYF; cdr3_nt: TGCGCCCGCAGCTTGCTGGGGGTCGAGCAGTACTTC
clone_size: -; d_call: TRBD2; v_call: TRBV14; j_call: TRBJ2-7; cdr3_aa: CASSQHGGGGNEQYF; cdr3_nt: TGTGCCAGCAGCCAACACGGCGGGGGTGGGAATGAGCAGTACTTC
clone_size: -; d_call: -; v_call: TRBV19; j_call: TRBJ1-4; cdr3_aa: CASSSRTHEKLFF; cdr3_nt: TGTGCCAGTAGTTCCCGGACACATGAAAAACTGTTTTTT
clone_size: -; d_call: -; v_call: TRBV20-1; j_call: TRBJ2-3; cdr3_aa: CSAPETSLADTQYF; cdr3_nt: TGCAGTGCTCCGGAAACCTCGCTTGCAGATACGCAGTATTTT
clone_size: -; d_call: TRBD2; v_call: TRBV10-2; j_call: TRBJ2-7; cdr3_aa: CASSEFTSGRAREQYF; cdr3_nt: TGCGCCAGCAGTGAGTTCACTAGCGGGAGGGCCCGCGAGCAGTACTTC
clone_size: -; d_call: -; v_call: TRBV6-1; j_call: TRBJ2-2; cdr3_aa: CASRPGHENTGELFF; cdr3_nt: TGTGCCAGCAGGCCGGGACACGAGAACACCGGGGAGCTGTTTTTT
clone_size: -; d_call: TRBD2; v_call: TRBV2; j_call: TRBJ2-2; cdr3_aa: CARGGTSGRATGELFF; cdr3_nt: TGTGCCAGAGGAGGGACTAGCGGGAGGGCCACCGGGGAGCTGTTTTTT
clone_size: few; d_call: TRBD1; v_call: TRBV29-1; j_call: TRBJ2-5; cdr3_aa: CSARDRASLETQYF; cdr3_nt: TGCAGCGCCCGGGACAGGGCATCTTTGGAGACCCAGTACTTC
clone_size: many; d_call: TRBD1; v_call: TRBV2; j_call: TRBJ1-1; cdr3_aa: CASSVQGIRNTEAFF; cdr3_nt: TGTGCCAGCAGCGTACAGGGGATTCGGAACACTGAAGCTTTCTTT
clone_size: -; d_call: TRBD1; v_call: TRBV2; j_call: TRBJ1-2; cdr3_aa: CASPTGTGNRYGYTF; cdr3_nt: TGTGCCAGCCCCACCGGGACAGGGAATCGCTATGGCTACACCTTC
clone_size: -; d_call: TRBD1; v_call: TRBV9; j_call: TRBJ2-2; cdr3_aa: CASSVSGQDTNTGELFF; cdr3_nt: TGTGCCAGCAGCGTATCGGGACAGGACACCAACACCGGGGAGCTGTTTTTT
clone_size: -; d_call: -; v_call: TRBV24-1; j_call: TRBJ2-6; cdr3_aa: CATSLAGTGANVLTF; cdr3_nt: TGTGCCACCAGCTTGGCAGGGACCGGGGCCAACGTCCTGACTTTC
clone_size: -; d_call: TRBD2; v_call: TRBV18; j_call: TRBJ2-7; cdr3_aa: CASSPLAGGANYEQYF; cdr3_nt: TGTGCCAGCTCACCACTAGCGGGGGGAGCGAACTACGAGCAGTACTTC
clone_size: few; d_call: -; v_call: TRBV7-8; j_call: TRBJ1-1; cdr3_aa: CASTWGRGSTEAFF; cdr3_nt: TGTGCCAGCACCTGGGGACGGGGTAGCACTGAAGCTTTCTTT
clone_size: -; d_call: -; v_call: TRBV14; j_call: TRBJ2-7; cdr3_aa: CASSQDLHGLGSSYEQYF; cdr3_nt: TGTGCCAGCAGCCAAGATCTTCATGGGCTAGGGAGCTCCTACGAGCAGTACTTC
clone_size: -; d_call: TRBD1; v_call: TRBV24-1; j_call: TRBJ2-6; cdr3_aa: CATSDPTGADVLTF; cdr3_nt: TGTGCCACCAGTGATCCGACAGGGGCCGACGTCCTGACTTTC
clone_size: few; d_call: -; v_call: TRBV7-9; j_call: TRBJ2-1; cdr3_aa: CASSSISYNEQFF; cdr3_nt: TGTGCCAGCAGCAGTATCTCCTACAATGAGCAGTTCTTC
clone_size: many; d_call: -; v_call: TRBV14; j_call: TRBJ1-1; cdr3_aa: CASSQGVRGAEAFF; cdr3_nt: TGTGCCAGCAGCCAAGGCGTGCGGGGGGCTGAAGCTTTCTTT
clone_size: -; d_call: -; v_call: TRBV28; j_call: TRBJ2-5; cdr3_aa: CATADSQETQYF; cdr3_nt: TGTGCCACCGCGGACAGCCAAGAGACCCAGTACTTC
clone_size: -; d_call: TRBD1; v_call: TRBV29-1; j_call: TRBJ1-1; cdr3_aa: CSVLPTGHNTEAFF; cdr3_nt: TGCAGCGTACTCCCGACAGGGCATAACACTGAAGCTTTCTTT
clone_size: -; d_call: -; v_call: TRBV29-1; j_call: TRBJ1-1; cdr3_aa: CSVEWAGEAFF; cdr3_nt: TGCAGCGTTGAATGGGCAGGAGAAGCTTTCTTT
clone_size: few; d_call: -; v_call: TRBV6-6; j_call: TRBJ1-1; cdr3_aa: CASSPVEGDTEAFF; cdr3_nt: TGTGCCAGCAGCCCCGTTGAGGGGGACACTGAAGCTTTCTTT
clone_size: -; d_call: -; v_call: TRBV4-1; j_call: TRBJ1-6; cdr3_aa: CASSQDVGAHRSYNSPLHF; cdr3_nt: TGCGCCAGCAGCCAAGATGTGGGGGCTCATCGCTCCTATAATTCACCCCTCCACTTT
clone_size: many; d_call: -; v_call: TRBV20-1; j_call: TRBJ2-5; cdr3_aa: CSASPPPHQETQYF; cdr3_nt: TGCAGTGCTAGCCCCCCTCCCCACCAAGAGACCCAGTACTTC
clone_size: -; d_call: -; v_call: TRBV20-1; j_call: TRBJ1-6; cdr3_aa: CSARAGRWNSYNSPLHF; cdr3_nt: TGCAGTGCTAGAGCTGGTCGGTGGAACTCCTATAATTCACCCCTCCACTTT
clone_size: many; d_call: TRBD1; v_call: TRBV12-3/TRBV12-4; j_call: TRBJ1-1; cdr3_aa: CASRNRGFMNTEAFF; cdr3_nt: TGTGCCAGCAGGAACAGGGGATTCATGAACACTGAAGCTTTCTTT
clone_size: few; d_call: -; v_call: TRBV18; j_call: TRBJ2-7; cdr3_aa: CASSPPGRFYEQYF; cdr3_nt: TGTGCCAGCTCACCCCCGGGTCGATTCTACGAGCAGTACTTC
clone_size: -; d_call: -; v_call: TRBV3-1; j_call: TRBJ1-5; cdr3_aa: CASSQAVRHQPQHF; cdr3_nt: TGTGCCAGCAGCCAGGCAGTTCGACATCAGCCCCAGCATTTT
clone_size: -; d_call: TRBD1; v_call: TRBV20-1; j_call: TRBJ1-4; cdr3_aa: CSASRDRGDEKLFF; cdr3_nt: TGCAGTGCTAGCAGGGACAGGGGAGATGAAAAACTGTTTTTT
clone_size: few; d_call: -; v_call: TRBV7-8; j_call: TRBJ1-6; cdr3_aa: CASSSRALPLHF; cdr3_nt: TGTGCCAGCAGCTCCCGGGCCCTCCCCCTCCACTTT
clone_size: few; d_call: -; v_call: TRBV19; j_call: TRBJ1-2; cdr3_aa: CASSYRSNYGYTF; cdr3_nt: TGTGCCAGTAGTTACAGATCTAACTATGGCTACACCTTC
clone_size: many; d_call: TRBD1; v_call: TRBV29-1; j_call: TRBJ2-7; cdr3_aa: CSVPGTARSYEQYF; cdr3_nt: TGCAGCGTTCCAGGGACAGCGCGTTCCTACGAGCAGTACTTC
clone_size: few; d_call: -; v_call: TRBV28; j_call: TRBJ1-6; cdr3_aa: CASLASGSPLHF; cdr3_nt: TGTGCCAGCTTGGCGTCGGGATCACCCCTCCACTTT
clone_size: many; d_call: TRBD2; v_call: TRBV20-1; j_call: TRBJ2-7; cdr3_aa: CSATFPLAGSYEQYF; cdr3_nt: TGCAGTGCTACTTTTCCGCTAGCGGGCTCCTACGAGCAGTACTTC
clone_size: many; d_call: -; v_call: TRBV5-8; j_call: TRBJ1-1; cdr3_aa: CASSLATGTEAFF; cdr3_nt: TGTGCCAGCAGCTTGGCGACAGGCACTGAAGCTTTCTTT
clone_size: few; d_call: TRBD1; v_call: TRBV10-3; j_call: TRBJ2-7; cdr3_aa: CASSELITGGKEQYF; cdr3_nt: TGTGCCAGCAGTGAGCTCATTACAGGGGGTAAGGAGCAGTACTTC
clone_size: once; d_call: TRBD2; v_call: TRBV7-9; j_call: TRBJ2-7; cdr3_aa: CASSLAGGHYEQYF; cdr3_nt: TGTGCCAGCAGTCTAGCGGGAGGCCACTACGAGCAGTACTTC
clone_size: -; d_call: -; v_call: TRBV5-5; j_call: TRBJ2-3; cdr3_aa: CASSQAASEEDTQYF; cdr3_nt: TGTGCCAGCAGCCAAGCAGCTAGCGAGGAGGATACGCAGTATTTT
clone_size: -; d_call: -; v_call: TRBV20-1; j_call: TRBJ2-2; cdr3_aa: CSARDLTGRRTGELFF; cdr3_nt: TGCAGTGCTAGAGATCTTACAGGGAGGCGTACCGGGGAGCTGTTTTTT
clone_size: many; d_call: -; v_call: TRBV5-6; j_call: TRBJ1-6; cdr3_aa: CASSTAGVVLHF; cdr3_nt: TGTGCCAGCAGCACGGCAGGGGTTGTCCTCCACTTT
clone_size: -; d_call: TRBD1; v_call: TRBV19; j_call: TRBJ1-5; cdr3_aa: CASSSGQGWTNQPQHF; cdr3_nt: TGTGCCAGTAGTTCAGGACAGGGTTGGACCAATCAGCCCCAGCATTTT
clone_size: many; d_call: -; v_call: TRBV2; j_call: TRBJ1-4; cdr3_aa: CASAIRGAGEKLFF; cdr3_nt: TGTGCCAGCGCCATCCGGGGGGCGGGAGAAAAACTGTTTTTT
clone_size: few; d_call: TRBD1; v_call: TRBV27; j_call: TRBJ2-7; cdr3_aa: CASQRGHEQYF; cdr3_nt: TGTGCCAGCCAAAGGGGGCACGAGCAGTACTTC
clone_size: many; d_call: -; v_call: TRBV7-2; j_call: TRBJ2-7; cdr3_aa: CASSLGRSEQYF; cdr3_nt: TGTGCCAGCAGCTTAGGCAGGAGCGAGCAGTACTTC
clone_size: many; d_call: -; v_call: TRBV29-1; j_call: TRBJ2-7; cdr3_aa: CSVVGRLNYEQYF; cdr3_nt: TGCAGCGTTGTGGGCAGGTTAAACTACGAGCAGTACTTC
clone_size: -; d_call: TRBD2; v_call: TRBV12-3/TRBV12-4; j_call: TRBJ2-5; cdr3_aa: CASSVAGEETQYF; cdr3_nt: TGTGCCAGCAGTGTAGCGGGAGAGGAGACCCAGTACTTC
clone_size: many; d_call: TRBD1; v_call: TRBV20-1; j_call: TRBJ1-1; cdr3_aa: CSARGGRGTVNTEAFF; cdr3_nt: TGCAGTGCTAGAGGGGGGCGCGGGACAGTGAACACTGAAGCTTTCTTT
clone_size: -; d_call: TRBD2; v_call: TRBV20-1; j_call: TRBJ2-3; cdr3_aa: CSATTSADTQYF; cdr3_nt: TGCAGTGCAACTACTAGCGCAGATACGCAGTATTTT